The clone carrying this TCR beta chain was seen repeatedly, ten times or more. Its antigen is still unknown. The germline CDR1 and CDR2 sequences are SEHNR and FQNEAQ (reference sequence). The trim removed 1 base at V and 2 bases at J, leaving 2 bases unmatched. CDR3 size: 14 residues. The sample belongs to a study of T cell repertoires in cytomegalovirus infection. Whole-study context: Public TCR beta signatures were indicative of both CMV infection and a matching HLA type. The study's findings and limits: People with CMV and the relevant HLA were identified by cumulative public TCR beta family frequency. HLA-C-restricted CMV-specific TCR beta clonotypes were dominant in the ex vivo response.

TCRdb called the reads again in MiXCR, with one record for every CDR3 protein. The data contain about 260,000 distinct CDR3 sequences, about an eighth of them singletons. V and J are TRBV7-9 and TRBJ2-7; 7 bases are a match to TRBD1. The TCR was taken from a human donor in good health (CMV status not recorded). Some clones in this sample may be carry-over from other donors' samples. The sample consisted of PBMCs. CDR3 DNA sequence: TGTGCCAGCAGCTTAGGGACAGGCGCCTACGAGCAGTACTTC. Translation: CASSLGTGAYEQYF. Full variable domain (rest looked up from reference TRBV7-9 and TRBJ2-7): DTGVSQNPRHKITKRGQNVTFRCDPISEHNRLYWYRQTLGQGPEFLTYFQNEAQLEKSRLLSDRFSAERPKGSFSTLEIQRTEQGDSAMYLCASSLGTGAYEQYFGPGTRLTVT.